The next 4 T cell receptor beta chains were all read from a single sample in a study of T cell repertoires in cytomegalovirus infection. TCRdb passed the reads through MiXCR, listing each CDR3 protein once. The top ten clones hold roughly an eighth of a sample with some 920,000 distinct CDR3 sequences, roughly 30% of them seen once. These receptors are not linked to any known antigen. Here the sequenced sample was cultured CD8+ T cells from PBMCs, taken from culture after CMV antigen stimulation. The receptors were sampled from a human donor in good health (CMV status not recorded). Some clones in this sample may be carry-over from other donors' samples.

The chain joins TRBV5-1 to TRBJ1-3, with D unresolved. Germline CDR1 reads SGHRS; CDR2 reads YFSETQ. V gave up 1 base and J gave up 1 base, with 21 bases separating them. This CDR3 has 19 amino acids. The DNA for the CDR3 is TGCGCCAGCAGCTTGCGGGCACGAACTGCGAGGAGTTCTGGAAACACCATATATTTT. As protein: CASSLRARTARSSGNTIYF.

The chain couples TRBV2 to TRBJ1-2; a weak D match, TRBD1 (6 bases). Germline assignment: CDR1 SNHLY and CDR2 FYNNEI. The CDR3 spans 15 residues. The ends were cut back, 2 bases at V and 4 bases at J, with 14 bases in the middle. CDR3 protein: CASSETGQSLYGYTF. The CDR3 nucleotides read TGTGCCAGCAGTGAAACTGGACAGTCCCTCTATGGCTACACCTTC.

V gene TRBV10-3 combines with J gene TRBJ1-2; D might be TRBD1 (6 bases). V lost 4 bases and J lost 0, with 9 bases in between. CDR3 size: 14 residues. Germline-derived CDR1 and CDR2 are ENHRY and SYGVKD. CDR3 DNA sequence: TGTGCCATCAGTGTGGACAGCACTAACTATGGCTACACCTTC. Protein sequence: CAISVDSTNYGYTF.

This chain joins TRBV7-9 and TRBJ1-1; TRBD1 is a possible D gene (5 bases). Per the germline V gene, CDR1 is SEHNR and CDR2 is FQNEAQ (reference sequence). V was pared by 1 base and J by 3 bases, with 24 bases between. The CDR3 spans 19 residues. This CDR3 is CASSLEGGRAMMYDTEAFF. CDR3 DNA sequence: TGTGCCAGCAGCTTAGAAGGTGGCAGGGCGATGATGTACGACACTGAAGCTTTCTTT.